Listed here is a single TCR beta chain. The sample comes from a study of blood T cell repertoires in COVID-19. Study in general: There were acute and convalescent COVID-19 samples, and they came from the United States, Italy and Spain. PBMCs, B-cell-depleted T cells, or T cells provided the cDNA or gDNA that made up the material.

Profiled with immunoSEQ multiplex PCR; TCRdb holds only in-frame clones, not every one. The data contain about 160,000 clones, around four fifths of them seen just once; the ten biggest clones take up roughly 9.1%. Germline CDR1 is LNHDA and CDR2 is SQIVND (reference sequence). The ends lost 5 bases at V and 4 bases at J; junction bases unmatched: 5. There are 14 residues in the CDR3. The rearrangement links TRBV19 to TRBJ1-2; 9 bases align to TRBD1. Sample: peripheral blood. The clonotype was recovered from an elderly woman with active or convalescent COVID-19. In DNA, the CDR3 is TGTGCCAGTAGTCATGGGACAGGGATCTATGGCTACACCTTC. It codes for CASSHGTGIYGYTF. The variable domain in full, with the rest retrieved from reference TRBV19 and TRBJ1-2, is DGGITQSPKYLFRKEGQNVTLSCEQNLNHDAMYWYRQDPGQGLRLIYYSQIVNDFQKGDIAEGYSVSREKKESFPLTVTSAQKNPTAFYLCASSHGTGIYGYTFGSGTRLTVV.